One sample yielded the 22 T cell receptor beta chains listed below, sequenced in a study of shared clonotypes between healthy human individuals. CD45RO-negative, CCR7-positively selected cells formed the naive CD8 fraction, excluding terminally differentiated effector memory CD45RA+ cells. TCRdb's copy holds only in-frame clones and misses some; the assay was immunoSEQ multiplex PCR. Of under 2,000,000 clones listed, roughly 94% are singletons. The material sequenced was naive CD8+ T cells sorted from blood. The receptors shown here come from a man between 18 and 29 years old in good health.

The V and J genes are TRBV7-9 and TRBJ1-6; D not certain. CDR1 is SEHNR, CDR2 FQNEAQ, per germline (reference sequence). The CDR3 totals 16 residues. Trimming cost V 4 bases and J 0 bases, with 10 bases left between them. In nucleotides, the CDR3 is TGTGCCAGCAGCTCCCTCCAGAGCTCCTATAATTCACCCCTCCACTTT. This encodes CASSSLQSSYNSPLHF.

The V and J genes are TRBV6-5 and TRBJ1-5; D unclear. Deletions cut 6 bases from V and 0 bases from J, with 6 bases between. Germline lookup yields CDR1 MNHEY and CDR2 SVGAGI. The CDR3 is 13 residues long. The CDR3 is CASSPNSNQPQHF. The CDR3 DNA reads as TGTGCCAGCAGCCCTAATAGCAATCAGCCCCAGCATTTT.

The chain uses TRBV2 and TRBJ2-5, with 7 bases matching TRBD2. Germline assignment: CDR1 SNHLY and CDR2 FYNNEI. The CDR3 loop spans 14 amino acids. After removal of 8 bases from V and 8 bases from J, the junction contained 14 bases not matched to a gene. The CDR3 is CASGAPAGLVTQYF. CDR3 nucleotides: TGTGCCAGCGGGGCGCCAGCGGGGTTAGTCACCCAGTACTTC.

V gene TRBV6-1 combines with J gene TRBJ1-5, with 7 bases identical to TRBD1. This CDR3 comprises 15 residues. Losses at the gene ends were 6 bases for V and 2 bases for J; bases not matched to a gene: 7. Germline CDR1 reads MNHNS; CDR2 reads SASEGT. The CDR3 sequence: CASRPDRVGNQPQHF. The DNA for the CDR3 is TGTGCCAGCAGACCCGACAGGGTTGGCAATCAGCCCCAGCATTTT.

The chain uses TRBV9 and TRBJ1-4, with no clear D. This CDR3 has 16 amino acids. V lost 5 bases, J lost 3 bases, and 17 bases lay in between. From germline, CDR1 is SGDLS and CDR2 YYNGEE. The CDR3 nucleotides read TGTGCCAGCAGTTCAACTCCGAGTAGCCCTAATGAAAAACTGTTTTTT. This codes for CASSSTPSSPNEKLFF.

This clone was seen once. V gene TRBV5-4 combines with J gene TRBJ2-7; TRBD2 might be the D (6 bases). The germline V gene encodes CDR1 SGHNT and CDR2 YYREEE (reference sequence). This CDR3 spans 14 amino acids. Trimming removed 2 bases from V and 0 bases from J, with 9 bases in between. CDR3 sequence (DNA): TGTGCCAGCAGCTTCGAAGCGGGCTCCTACGAGCAGTACTTC. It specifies CASSFEAGSYEQYF.

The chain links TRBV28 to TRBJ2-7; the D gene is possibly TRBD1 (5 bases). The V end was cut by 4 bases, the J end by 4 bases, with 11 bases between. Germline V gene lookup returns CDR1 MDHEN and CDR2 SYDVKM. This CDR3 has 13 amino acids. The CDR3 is CASSYPAGYEQYF. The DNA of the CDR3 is TGTGCCAGCAGTTACCCGGCAGGGTACGAGCAGTACTTC.

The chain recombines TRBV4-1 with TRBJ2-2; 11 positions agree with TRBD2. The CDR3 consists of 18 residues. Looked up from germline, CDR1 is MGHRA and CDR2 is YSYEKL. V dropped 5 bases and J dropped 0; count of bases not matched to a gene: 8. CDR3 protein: CASSEVLAGGPNTGELFF. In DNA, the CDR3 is TGCGCCAGCAGCGAAGTTCTAGCGGGGGGTCCGAACACCGGGGAGCTGTTTTTT.

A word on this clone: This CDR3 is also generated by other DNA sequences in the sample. CDR3 DNA: TGTGCCAGTAGTTTGGGACAGGGAAGCTCCTACGAGCAGTACTTC. Its translation is CASSLGQGSSYEQYF. The chain has TRBV19 and TRBJ2-7, with TRBD1 identical over 9 bases. Germline-derived CDR1 and CDR2 are LNHDA and SQIVND (reference sequence). The CDR3 length is 15 residues. After removal of 5 bases from V and 0 bases from J, the junction contained 5 bases not matched to a gene.

The CDR3 here is CASSYSSGTETYEQYF. DNA for the CDR3: TGTGCCAGCAGTTACTCTTCCGGGACAGAGACCTACGAGCAGTACTTC. The chain uses TRBV6-5 and TRBJ2-7, with 7 bases matching TRBD1. Germline loops: CDR1 MNHEY, CDR2 SVGAGI. Trimming removed 0 bases from V and 2 bases from J; junction bases left unmatched: 7. CDR3 size: 16 residues.

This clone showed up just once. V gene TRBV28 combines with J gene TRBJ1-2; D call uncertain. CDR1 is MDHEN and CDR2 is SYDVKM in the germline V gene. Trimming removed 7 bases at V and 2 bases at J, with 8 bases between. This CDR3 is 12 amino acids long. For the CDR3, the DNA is TGTGCCAGCACGCGGCTAAACTATGGCTACACCTTC. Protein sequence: CASTRLNYGYTF.

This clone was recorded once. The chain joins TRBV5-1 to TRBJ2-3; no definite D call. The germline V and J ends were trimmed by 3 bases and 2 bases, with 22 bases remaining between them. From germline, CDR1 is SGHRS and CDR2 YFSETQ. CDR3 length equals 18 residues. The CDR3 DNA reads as TGCGCCAGCAGCTCGTACTTCACCGACACAGACCCCACAGATACGCAGTATTTT. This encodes CASSSYFTDTDPTDTQYF.

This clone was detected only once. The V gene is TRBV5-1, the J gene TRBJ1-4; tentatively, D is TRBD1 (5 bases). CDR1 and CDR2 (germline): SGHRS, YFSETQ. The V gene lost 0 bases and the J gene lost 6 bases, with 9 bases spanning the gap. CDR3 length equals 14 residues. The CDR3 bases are TGCGCCAGCAGCTTGGACGGGGGGGATGAAAAACTGTTTTTT. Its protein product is CASSLDGGDEKLFF.

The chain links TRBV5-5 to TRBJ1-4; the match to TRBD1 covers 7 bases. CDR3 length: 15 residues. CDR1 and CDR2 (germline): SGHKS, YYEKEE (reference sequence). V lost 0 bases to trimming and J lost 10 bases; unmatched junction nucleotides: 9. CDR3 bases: TGTGCCAGCAGCTTGGTGGGGGGACAGTTCGGAAAACTGTTTTTT. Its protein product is CASSLVGGQFGKLFF.

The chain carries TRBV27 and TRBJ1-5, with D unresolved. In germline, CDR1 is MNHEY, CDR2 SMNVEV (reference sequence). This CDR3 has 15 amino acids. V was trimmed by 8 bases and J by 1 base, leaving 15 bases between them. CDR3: CASGSLPISNQPQHF. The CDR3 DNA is TGTGCCAGCGGATCCCTTCCCATAAGCAATCAGCCCCAGCATTTT.

The CDR3 protein is CASSFGTVPTPTNEQFF. In DNA, the CDR3 is TGCGCCAGCAGTTTTGGGACAGTCCCCACCCCTACCAATGAGCAGTTCTTC. The chain couples TRBV5-1 to TRBJ2-1; 7 bases are a match to TRBD1. The CDR3 loop spans 17 amino acids. The V segment lost 5 bases and the J segment 6 bases; nucleotides outside the gene matches: 17. CDR1 is SGHRS and CDR2 is YFSETQ in the germline V gene.

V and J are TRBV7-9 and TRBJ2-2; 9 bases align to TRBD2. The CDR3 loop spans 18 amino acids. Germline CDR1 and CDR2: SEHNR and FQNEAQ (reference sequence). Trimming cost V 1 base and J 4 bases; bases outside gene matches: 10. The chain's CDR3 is CASSLVVAGVSGTGELFF. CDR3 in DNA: TGTGCCAGCAGCTTAGTCGTAGCGGGAGTAAGTGGCACCGGGGAGCTGTTTTTT.

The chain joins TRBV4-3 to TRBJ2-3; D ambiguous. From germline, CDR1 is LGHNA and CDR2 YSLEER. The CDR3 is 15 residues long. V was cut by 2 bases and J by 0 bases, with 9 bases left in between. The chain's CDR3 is CASSQSRWSTDTQYF. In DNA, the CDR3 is TGCGCCAGCAGCCAAAGCCGGTGGAGCACAGATACGCAGTATTTT.

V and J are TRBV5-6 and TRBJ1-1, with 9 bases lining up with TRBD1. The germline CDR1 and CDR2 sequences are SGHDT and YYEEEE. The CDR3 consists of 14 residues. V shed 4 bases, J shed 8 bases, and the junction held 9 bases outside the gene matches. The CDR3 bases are TGTGCCAGCAGCCGCACCGGGACAGGGTTGGAAGCTTTCTTT. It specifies CASSRTGTGLEAFF.

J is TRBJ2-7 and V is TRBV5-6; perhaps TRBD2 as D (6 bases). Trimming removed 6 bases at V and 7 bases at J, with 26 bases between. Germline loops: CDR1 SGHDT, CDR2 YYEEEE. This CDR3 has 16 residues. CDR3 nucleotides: TGTGCCAGCACCCTGGAGAATCGGGGGTTATGGGGTGAGCAGTACTTC. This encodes CASTLENRGLWGEQYF.

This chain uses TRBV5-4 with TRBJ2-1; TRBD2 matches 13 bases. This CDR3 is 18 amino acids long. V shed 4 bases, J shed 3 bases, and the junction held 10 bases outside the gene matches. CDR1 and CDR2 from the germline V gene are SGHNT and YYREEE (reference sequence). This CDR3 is CASSPGLAGPEVYNEQFF. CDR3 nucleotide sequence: TGTGCCAGCAGCCCGGGACTAGCGGGGCCGGAGGTCTACAATGAGCAGTTCTTC.

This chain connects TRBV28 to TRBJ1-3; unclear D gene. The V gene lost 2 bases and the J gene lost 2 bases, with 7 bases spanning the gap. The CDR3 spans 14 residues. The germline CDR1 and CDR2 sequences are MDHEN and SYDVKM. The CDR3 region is CASSLDTTGNTIYF. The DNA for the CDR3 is TGTGCCAGCAGTTTAGACACTACTGGAAACACCATATATTTT.